The 28 T cell receptor beta chains in this list originate from one sample, sequenced in a study of blood T cell repertoires in COVID-19. Sequencing used immunoSEQ multiplex PCR; TCRdb keeps in-frame clones, though not all of them. Counted here are around 230,000 clones, roughly 88% occurring once; the ten biggest clones make up approximately 30%. Sample: peripheral blood. These receptors all stem from a middle-aged man with acute or convalescent COVID-19.

This clone was recorded only once. The chain links TRBV6-1 to TRBJ2-3, with 8 bases that match TRBD2. V lost 2 bases to trimming and J lost 5 bases; unmatched junction nucleotides: 6. The CDR3 loop spans 15 amino acids. Germline V gene sequence: CDR1 MNHNS, CDR2 SASEGT. The CDR3 spells CASSESSGWVDTQYF. CDR3 bases: TGTGCCAGCAGTGAATCTAGCGGGTGGGTAGATACGCAGTATTTT.

This chain uses TRBV7-3 with TRBJ2-2; D ambiguous. The CDR3 sequence is 14 residues long. Trimming removed 2 bases at V and 3 bases at J, with 7 bases between. CDR1 and CDR2 (germline): SGHTA, FQGTGA. The DNA for the CDR3 is TGTGCCAGCAGCTTATCAGGATACACCGGGGAGCTGTTTTTT. Translating it yields CASSLSGYTGELFF.

Only one count was recorded for this clone. J is TRBJ1-2 and V is TRBV29-1; D not certain. V lost 1 base to trimming and J lost 4 bases, with 13 bases between them. Germline V lookup: CDR1 SQVTM, CDR2 ANQGSEA. The CDR3 is made up of 14 amino acids. This CDR3 is CSVEGAGEIYGYTF. The CDR3 nucleotides are TGCAGCGTTGAAGGGGCAGGTGAAATCTATGGCTACACCTTC.

The chain has TRBV9 and TRBJ2-7; D is possibly TRBD2 (5 bases). The V gene lost 2 bases and the J gene lost 1 base, with 13 bases spanning the gap. The CDR3 extends over 15 amino acids. Germline V gene data show CDR1 as SGDLS and CDR2 as YYNGEE. The CDR3 DNA reads TGTGCCAGCAGCGTCTCAGCGGCCTCTTCCTACGAGCAGTACTTC. Encoded protein: CASSVSAASSYEQYF.

The chain carries TRBV7-6 and TRBJ1-3; D gene uncertain. Trimming removed 1 base from V and 2 bases from J, with 9 bases in between. From germline, CDR1 is SGHVS and CDR2 FNYEAQ. This CDR3 has 15 residues. The DNA for the CDR3 is TGTGCCAGCAGCTTAGGAGGAAGACCTGGAAACACCATATATTTT. It codes for CASSLGGRPGNTIYF.

The genes are TRBV30 and TRBJ1-2; no firm D call. Per germline, CDR1 GTSNPN and CDR2 SVGIG (reference sequence). The CDR3 has 15 amino acids. Trimming removed 2 bases from V and 4 bases from J, with 17 bases in between. Here the CDR3 reads CAWSMNPTRGYGYTF. DNA for the CDR3: TGTGCCTGGAGTATGAATCCTACACGGGGCTATGGCTACACCTTC.

This clone appeared a few times. This chain links TRBV7-6 with TRBJ2-1; 9 bases match TRBD2. The CDR3 is made up of 15 amino acids. After removal of 5 bases from V and 5 bases from J, the junction contained 7 bases not matched to a gene. Germline V CDR1 and CDR2: SGHVS, FNYEAQ. CDR3: CASSPRTSDNNEQFF. DNA of the CDR3: TGTGCCAGCAGCCCCCGGACTAGCGATAACAATGAGCAGTTCTTC.

The chain recombines TRBV29-1 with TRBJ2-7; TRBD1 is a possible D gene (6 bases). Germline-derived CDR1 and CDR2 are SQVTM and ANQGSEA. V gave up 7 bases and J gave up 4 bases, with 17 bases separating them. There are 13 residues in the CDR3. In nucleotides, the CDR3 is TGCAGCGCTTTGACAGGCCCTGGTTACGAGCAGTACTTC. Residues: CSALTGPGYEQYF.

The chain carries TRBV12-3 or TRBV12-4 and TRBJ2-7; no definite D call. V lost 7 bases, J lost 1 base, and 11 bases lay in between. The CDR3 runs 13 residues. CDR3 sequence (DNA): TGTGCCAGCACTGTGACTGGATCCTACGAGCAGTACTTC. This encodes CASTVTGSYEQYF.

This chain links TRBV3-1 (or the pseudogene TRBV3-2) with TRBJ2-1; D ambiguous. Germline loops: CDR1 LGHDT, CDR2 YNNKEL (reference sequence). V was shortened by 0 bases and J by 9 bases, with 9 bases between the two germline ends. The CDR3 extends over 13 amino acids. In nucleotides, the CDR3 is TGTGCCAGCAGCCAAGATGCGCCCTTTGAGCAGTTCTTC. Protein: CASSQDAPFEQFF.

V is TRBV19 and J is TRBJ2-6; possible D gene TRBD2, 6 bases. CDR1 LNHDA and CDR2 SQIVND come from the germline V gene (reference sequence). There are 18 residues in the CDR3. Trimming took off 4 bases at V and 3 bases at J, with 19 bases between the two ends. CDR3 protein: CASSNPTGSQYGANVLTF. The CDR3 nucleotides are TGTGCCAGTAGTAACCCCACCGGGAGCCAATATGGGGCCAACGTCCTGACTTTC.

The rearrangement uses TRBV7-3 and TRBJ1-4; TRBD1 might be the D (5 bases). The CDR3 is made up of 18 amino acids. The germline CDR1 and CDR2 sequences are SGHTA and FQGTGA. The V and J ends lost 1 base and 6 bases respectively, with 21 bases between them. The CDR3 reads CASSLNPIRGGSDEKLFF. The CDR3 DNA is TGTGCCAGCAGCTTAAACCCAATCCGGGGGGGATCAGATGAAAAACTGTTTTTT.

This chain links TRBV7-9 with TRBJ1-5, with a weak D call TRBD1 (5 bases). The V gene lost 5 bases and the J gene lost 1 base, with 15 bases spanning the gap. This CDR3 has 16 amino acids. Germline V lookup: CDR1 SEHNR, CDR2 FQNEAQ (reference sequence). This CDR3 reads CASSLDGGLSNQPQHF. CDR3 in DNA: TGTGCCAGCAGCCTGGACGGGGGTCTGAGCAATCAGCCCCAGCATTTT.

The CDR3 DNA reads TGTGCCATCACCGAGACTAGCGGACTTACCTACAATGAGCAGTTCTTC. Protein: CAITETSGLTYNEQFF. J is TRBJ2-1 and V is TRBV10-3, with 9 bases that match TRBD2. J lost 2 bases, V lost 7 bases, and 9 bases had no gene match. Per germline, CDR1 ENHRY and CDR2 SYGVKD. CDR3 length: 16 residues.

The count of this clone is one. The gene calls are TRBV6-6 and TRBJ2-1, with a possible D match to TRBD1 (5 bases). Deletions cut 2 bases from V and 3 bases from J, with 11 bases between. Germline values: CDR1 MNHNY, CDR2 SVGAGI (reference sequence). The CDR3 spans 15 residues. The CDR3 here is CASSYGQGVYNEQFF. As DNA, the CDR3 is TGTGCCAGCAGTTACGGCCAAGGGGTCTACAATGAGCAGTTCTTC.

The V call is TRBV28, the J call TRBJ2-3; 11 positions agree with TRBD2. This CDR3 region has 14 residues. Per the germline V gene, CDR1 is MDHEN and CDR2 is SYDVKM. J gave up 0 bases and V 11 bases, and 4 bases lay outside the gene matches. CDR3 sequence reads: CALAGGGSTDTQYF. The CDR3 bases are TGTGCCCTAGCGGGAGGTGGTAGCACAGATACGCAGTATTTT.

This clone has ten or more counts. The chain has TRBV5-5 and TRBJ2-1; D uncertain. Germline assignment: CDR1 SGHKS and CDR2 YYEKEE (reference sequence). The CDR3 loop spans 15 amino acids. V shed 4 bases and J shed 2 bases, with 13 bases lying between them. In nucleotides, the CDR3 is TGTGCCAGCAGCCCCTCGATTGCGGCCTACAATGAGCAGTTCTTC. Translated: CASSPSIAAYNEQFF. Combining the CDR3 with reference TRBV5-5 and TRBJ2-1 gives the whole variable domain DAGVTQSPTHLIKTRGQQVTLRCSPISGHKSVSWYQQVLGQGPQFIFQYYEKEERGRGNFPDRFSARQFPNYSSELNVNALLLGDSALYLCASSPSIAAYNEQFFGPGTRLTVL.

This clone was recorded once. The J gene is TRBJ1-2, the V gene TRBV6-5, with D possibly being TRBD1 (5 bases). This CDR3 spans 13 amino acids. From germline, CDR1 is MNHEY and CDR2 SVGAGI. Deletions cut 6 bases from V and 8 bases from J, with 16 bases between. The CDR3 DNA follows: TGTGCCAGCAGCCCGGAGGGTAACAGGGGCTACACCTTC. This sequence encodes CASSPEGNRGYTF.

The V gene is TRBV6-6, the J gene TRBJ1-1, with D maybe TRBD1 (6 bases). Germline values: CDR1 MNHNY, CDR2 SVGAGI (reference sequence). The CDR3 runs to 13 residues. V dropped 4 bases and J dropped 4 bases, with 10 bases sitting between them. CDR3 in amino acids: CASSSIGGTEAFF. Written as DNA, the CDR3 is TGTGCCAGCAGTTCTATAGGGGGCACTGAAGCTTTCTTT.

This chain connects TRBV6-2 or TRBV6-3 to TRBJ2-7; TRBD2 might be the D (7 bases). The ends were cut back, 0 bases at V and 5 bases at J, with 17 bases in the middle. The CDR3 sequence is 16 residues long. The V gene's germline CDR1 is MNHEY and CDR2 SVGEGT. The CDR3 protein is CASSYSRGGGPHEQYF. The DNA for the CDR3 is TGTGCCAGCAGTTACTCAAGGGGCGGGGGCCCCCACGAGCAGTACTTC.

This chain connects TRBV7-2 to TRBJ1-2; D might be TRBD1 (5 bases). Germline CDR1 SGHTA, CDR2 FQGNSA. V lost 3 bases and J lost 6, with 14 bases in between. CDR3 size: 14 residues. The CDR3 sequence: CASSLPRQRDGYTF. Written as DNA, the CDR3 is TGTGCCAGCAGCTTGCCCCGACAGCGGGATGGCTACACCTTC.

The chain links TRBV18 to TRBJ1-2; 10 positions match TRBD1. V was pared by 4 bases and J by 6 bases, with 8 bases of the junction left unmatched. CDR3 length: 15 amino acids. The germline CDR1 and CDR2 sequences are KGHSH and LQKENI. The CDR3 region is CASSQSGTGENGYTF. The CDR3 bases are TGTGCCAGCTCACAGTCCGGGACAGGGGAAAATGGCTACACCTTC.

This clone has just one count. The chain couples TRBV27 to TRBJ1-2, with 9 bases matching TRBD1. Losses at the gene ends were 8 bases for V and 2 bases for J; bases not matched to a gene: 6. Per the germline V gene, CDR1 is MNHEY and CDR2 is SMNVEV (reference sequence). The CDR3 covers 14 residues. Here the CDR3 reads CASSLTGGNYGYTF. Here the CDR3 DNA reads TGTGCCAGCTCCCTGACAGGGGGGAACTATGGCTACACCTTC.

The chain carries TRBV10-3 and TRBJ2-7, with 10 bases that match TRBD2. CDR1 is ENHRY and CDR2 is SYGVKD in the germline V gene. The junction had 7 bases not matched to a gene; V was cut back by 3 bases and J by 8 bases. CDR3 length: 14 residues. CDR3 in DNA: TGTGCCATCAGTGATGAGCGGGAGGGCCGGAAGCAGTACTTC. It translates to CAISDEREGRKQYF.

The chain is built from TRBV7-2 and TRBJ2-5, with D possibly matching TRBD1 (6 bases). The CDR3 has 14 residues. Germline values: CDR1 SGHTA, CDR2 FQGNSA. V shed 5 bases and J shed 1 base, with 11 bases lying between them. The CDR3 here is CASSGTFGQETQYF. CDR3 nucleotides: TGTGCCAGCAGCGGGACATTTGGCCAAGAGACCCAGTACTTC.

This sequence joins TRBV25-1 and TRBJ2-7, with TRBD2 matching over 8 bases. The trim removed 7 bases at V and 3 bases at J, leaving 5 bases unmatched. CDR3 length equals 13 residues. Germline V lookup: CDR1 MGHDK, CDR2 SYGVNS. CDR3 in amino acids: CASKSGTSYEQYF. In DNA form, the CDR3 reads TGTGCCAGCAAGTCAGGGACTAGCTACGAGCAGTACTTC.

The chain links TRBV13 to TRBJ1-6; D gene uncertain. The CDR3 runs 12 residues. The germline V and J ends were trimmed by 7 bases and 13 bases, with 14 bases remaining between them. CDR1 is PRHDT and CDR2 is FYEKMQ in the germline V gene (reference sequence). The CDR3: CASTQGIGPLHF. In DNA, the CDR3 is TGTGCCAGCACTCAAGGCATCGGGCCCCTCCACTTT.

V usage is TRBV5-6 and J usage is TRBJ2-7; the match to TRBD1 covers 7 bases. The V and J ends lost 4 bases and 1 base, in that order; junction bases with no gene match: 5. The CDR3 runs 14 residues. Germline V lookup: CDR1 SGHDT, CDR2 YYEEEE. In DNA form, the CDR3 reads TGTGCCAGCAGCGTCGACAGGGCTTCCTACGAGCAGTACTTC. Its protein product is CASSVDRASYEQYF.